This T cell receptor beta chain was recorded in a study of T cell responses to AZD1222 COVID-19 vaccine. Study summary: Doses given second, at about 4 or about 12 weeks, were pooled. Study-wide results and limits: Donors were largely white British and mainly female; clonal diversity was possibly underestimated.

Remarks on this clone: Its cognate antigen is unknown.

Germline CDR1 SGHTA, CDR2 FQGNSA. Trimming took 3 bases from V and 7 from J; bases not matched to a gene: 4. This CDR3 region has 14 residues. The protocol was immunoSEQ multiplex PCR, while the TCRdb copy is restricted to in-frame clones and leaves out a portion. Of over 150,000 clones in the sample, roughly 92% were seen once. V usage is TRBV7-2 and J usage is TRBJ2-1; 9 nucleotides line up with TRBD1. The source material was peripheral blood, sampled on day 0 of AZD1222 vaccination. This TCR came from an adult in good health. CDR3 DNA: TGTGCCAGCAGCTTGGGACAGGGTAGGAATGAGCAGTTCTTC. Translation: CASSLGQGRNEQFF.